The 23 T cell receptor beta chains presented below share a single source sample, sequenced in a study of cytomegalovirus exposure and HLA in healthy donors. The PCR used 60 Vbeta and 13 Jbeta primers. Profiled with immunoSEQ multiplex PCR; TCRdb holds only in-frame clones, not every one. The sample shows over 100,000 clones, roughly 69% of them seen only once. The material sequenced was PBMCs. The origin of the receptors is a woman in her 30s in good health and CMV-seronegative.

In its sample, this clone was seen a few times. The chain is built from TRBV6-6 and TRBJ2-7, with D perhaps matching TRBD2 (6 bases). V lost 10 bases, J lost 3 bases, and 19 bases lay in between. The CDR3 is made up of 14 amino acids. Germline CDR1 is MNHNY and CDR2 is SVGAGI (reference sequence). CDR3 sequence reads: CAITPGEPLYEQYF. CDR3 coding DNA: TGTGCCATTACTCCGGGGGAGCCCCTCTACGAGCAGTACTTC.

CDR3 region: CASSFGGVDSPLHF. The DNA for the CDR3 is TGTGCCAGCAGCTTCGGGGGAGTCGATTCACCCCTCCACTTT. The genes are TRBV5-4 and TRBJ1-6, with D perhaps matching TRBD1 (5 bases). The ends were cut back, 2 bases at V and 8 bases at J, with 11 bases in the middle. Germline V gene data show CDR1 as SGHNT and CDR2 as YYREEE (reference sequence). CDR3 size: 14 residues.

The CDR3 protein is CASSISSGTSTDTQYF. The DNA for the CDR3 is TGTGCCAGCAGCATATCCTCCGGGACTAGCACAGATACGCAGTATTTT. The V gene is TRBV5-5, the J gene TRBJ2-3, with D maybe TRBD2 (6 bases). Germline lookup yields CDR1 SGHKS and CDR2 YYEKEE (reference sequence). V lost 4 bases and J 0 bases, leaving 15 bases between the germline ends. CDR3 length: 16 amino acids.

The rearrangement links TRBV19 to TRBJ2-7; 11 bases are a match to TRBD2. CDR3 length: 16 residues. V lost 6 bases and J lost 6; bases outside the gene matches: 13. CDR1 and CDR2 from the germline V gene are LNHDA and SQIVND (reference sequence). In DNA, the CDR3 is TGTGCCAGTAGCAATATCGTAGCGGGAGGGATCGGCGAGCAGTACTTC. Translated: CASSNIVAGGIGEQYF.

This clone was observed a handful of times. The chain uses TRBV7-9 and TRBJ2-3, with D uncertain. Trimming took 3 bases from V and 4 from J, leaving 8 bases between them. The CDR3 is 13 residues long. Per germline, CDR1 SEHNR and CDR2 FQNEAQ (reference sequence). CDR3 coding DNA: TGTGCCAGCAGCTTCTCCGCGGCAGATACGCAGTATTTT. Its translation is CASSFSAADTQYF.

This chain connects TRBV6-5 to TRBJ1-5, with D maybe TRBD1 (6 bases). CDR1 MNHEY and CDR2 SVGAGI come from the germline V gene. The ends were cut back, 0 bases at V and 4 bases at J, with 10 bases in the middle. The CDR3 loop spans 15 amino acids. The CDR3 DNA follows: TGTGCCAGCAGTTACTCGAGCAGGGGAAATCAGCCCCAGCATTTT. The encoded protein is CASSYSSRGNQPQHF.

The rearrangement links TRBV19 to TRBJ1-1, with 7 bases fitting TRBD1. Germline V CDR1 and CDR2: LNHDA, SQIVND (reference sequence). This CDR3 is built from 14 residues. The V gene end was trimmed by 6 bases and the J gene end by 4 bases; junction bases not matched to a gene: 8. This chain's CDR3 is CASSSYRGSTEAFF. As DNA, the CDR3 is TGTGCCAGTAGCTCTTACAGGGGAAGCACTGAAGCTTTCTTT.

The V call is TRBV5-1, the J call TRBJ1-4; unclear D gene. Trimming left V 4 bases short and J 4 bases short, with 17 bases between. Germline V gene data show CDR1 as SGHRS and CDR2 as YFSETQ. This CDR3 has 16 residues. DNA for the CDR3: TGCGCCAGCAGCACCGGACCCTCTCGGGGTAATGAAAAACTGTTTTTT. It specifies CASSTGPSRGNEKLFF.

The table lists this clone with a few counts. In DNA form, the CDR3 reads TGCGCCAGCGGGAGAGGTAGTGCAACTAATGAAAAACTGTTTTTT. It translates to CASGRGSATNEKLFF. This sequence joins TRBV5-1 and TRBJ1-4; D not resolved. The CDR3 has 15 amino acids. V was trimmed by 7 bases and J by 0 bases, leaving 13 bases between them. Germline values: CDR1 SGHRS, CDR2 YFSETQ. Full variable domain (outside the CDR3, taken from reference TRBV5-1 and TRBJ1-4): KAGVTQTPRYLIKTRGQQVTLSCSPISGHRSVSWYQQTPGQGLQFLFEYFSETQRNKGNFPGRFSGRQFSNSRSEMNVSTLELGDSALYLCASGRGSATNEKLFFGSGTQLSVL.

Here the CDR3 reads CASSFGSGFNVNNEQFF. The CDR3 DNA reads as TGCGCCAGCAGCTTTGGGAGCGGTTTCAATGTGAACAATGAGCAGTTCTTC. The chain joins TRBV5-1 to TRBJ2-1; D possibly corresponds to TRBD2 (5 bases). Trimming left V 2 bases short and J 5 bases short, with 20 bases between. The CDR3 covers 17 residues. CDR1 and CDR2 (germline): SGHRS, YFSETQ.

The J gene is TRBJ2-7, the V gene TRBV21-1; the table's TRBD1 call for D was not verified on the DNA. TRBV21-1 has pseudogene status. The CDR3 extends over 14 amino acids. DNA for the CDR3: TGTGCCAGCACCTTGACAGGGTTGACCTACGAGCAGTACTTC. Its translation: CASTLTGLTYEQYF.

The V call is TRBV5-4, the J call TRBJ2-7, with 10 nucleotides matching TRBD2. The CDR3 covers 15 residues. The germline V gene encodes CDR1 SGHNT and CDR2 YYREEE (reference sequence). The junction had 5 bases not matched to a gene; V was cut back by 0 bases and J by 5 bases. In DNA, the CDR3 is TGTGCCAGCAGCTTGGAGCCTAGCGGGAGCGACGAGCAGTACTTC. Translated, it gives CASSLEPSGSDEQYF.

The chain carries TRBV15 and TRBJ1-1; D may be TRBD1 (5 bases). CDR1 is LNHNV and CDR2 is YYDKDF in the germline V gene (reference sequence). V was clipped by 1 base and J by 0 bases, with 9 bases between them. The CDR3 is made up of 15 amino acids. The CDR3 region is CATSRVAGMNTEAFF. The DNA for the CDR3 is TGTGCCACCAGCAGAGTTGCAGGGATGAACACTGAAGCTTTCTTT.

The chain is built from TRBV9 and TRBJ2-2, with D possibly being TRBD2 (5 bases). V lost 3 bases, J lost 6 bases, and 18 bases lay in between. CDR3 length: 16 residues. CDR1 and CDR2 from the germline V gene are SGDLS and YYNGEE. The CDR3 region has the DNA TGTGCCAGCAGCGCCCCCGAGAGGGATAATCCCGGGGAGCTGTTTTTT. It translates to CASSAPERDNPGELFF.

This clone was detected only a few times. V is TRBV6-6 and J is TRBJ2-3; D possibly corresponds to TRBD2 (5 bases). With 4 bases removed from V and 5 bases from J, the gap between germline ends came to 13 bases. Per germline, CDR1 MNHNY and CDR2 SVGAGI (reference sequence). The CDR3 runs to 14 residues. CDR3 loop: CASSLIGKQDTQYF. The CDR3 DNA sequence: TGTGCCAGCAGTTTAATCGGGAAACAAGATACGCAGTATTTT.

This clone was seen only a few times. This chain joins TRBV28 and TRBJ2-1, with D unresolved. The CDR3 is made up of 15 amino acids. The germline V gene has CDR1 MDHEN and CDR2 SYDVKM. The V end lost 3 bases, the J end lost 0 bases, and 9 bases lay between the germline ends. Written as DNA, the CDR3 is TGTGCCAGCAGTTTGATGGAGAGCTCCTACAATGAGCAGTTCTTC. This encodes CASSLMESSYNEQFF.

V is TRBV7-2 and J is TRBJ2-7, with TRBD1 identical over 7 bases. The CDR3 consists of 13 residues. Germline V gene sequence: CDR1 SGHTA, CDR2 FQGNSA. After removal of 5 bases from V and 12 bases from J, the junction contained 13 bases not matched to a gene. CDR3 sequence reads: CASSPGTGTAPYF. The CDR3 bases are TGTGCCAGCAGCCCTGGAACCGGGACAGCGCCGTACTTC.

The V and J genes are TRBV28 and TRBJ1-6; D uncertain. Germline V gene lookup returns CDR1 MDHEN and CDR2 SYDVKM. The CDR3 has 16 amino acids. Deletions cut 5 bases from V and 6 bases from J, with 17 bases between. The chain's CDR3 is CASSRVRGLINSPLHF. DNA for the CDR3: TGTGCCAGCAGTCGTGTGCGGGGTTTAATTAATTCACCCCTCCACTTT. The complete variable domain, with remaining parts taken from reference TRBV28 and TRBJ1-6, reads DVKVTQSSRYLVKRTGEKVFLECVQDMDHENMFWYRQDPGLGLRLIYFSYDVKMKEKGDIPEGYSVSREKKERFSLILESASTNQTSMYLCASSRVRGLINSPLHFGNGTRLTVT.

The gene calls are TRBV28 and TRBJ1-1, with 7 nucleotides matching TRBD1. The V gene end was trimmed by 2 bases and the J gene end by 0 bases; junction bases not matched to a gene: 12. This CDR3 comprises 18 residues. CDR1 MDHEN and CDR2 SYDVKM come from the germline V gene. CDR3 amino acids: CASSLRRDSGGVNTEAFF. CDR3 sequence (DNA): TGTGCCAGCAGTTTAAGGCGGGACAGCGGAGGGGTGAACACTGAAGCTTTCTTT.

This clone was seen a few times. V and J are TRBV14 and TRBJ1-2; 9 bases map to TRBD1. V was pared by 4 bases and J by 8 bases, with 11 bases of the junction left unmatched. The CDR3 covers 15 residues. Germline CDR1 is SGHDN and CDR2 is FVKESK. CDR3 loop: CASSLQGAGVEGYTF. The DNA for the CDR3 is TGTGCCAGCAGCCTACAGGGGGCTGGAGTAGAAGGCTACACCTTC. Drawing the rest from reference TRBV14 and TRBJ1-2, the complete variable domain is EAGVTQFPSHSVIEKGQTVTLRCDPISGHDNLYWYRRVMGKEIKFLLHFVKESKQDESGMPNNRFLAERTGGTYSTLKVQPAELEDSGVYFCASSLQGAGVEGYTFGSGTRLTVV.

This sequence joins TRBV21-1 and TRBJ1-2; TRBD1 is the table's D call and was not checked against the DNA. TRBV21-1 is marked as a pseudogene. The CDR3 consists of 17 residues. The CDR3 protein is CASSKDAGSRQDYGYTF. The CDR3 bases are TGTGCCAGCAGCAAAGATGCTGGGTCAAGGCAGGACTATGGCTACACCTTC.

This clone has a handful of counts. The chain links TRBV19 to TRBJ2-1; 10 positions agree with TRBD1. The germline gives CDR1 LNHDA, CDR2 SQIVND (reference sequence). The CDR3 length is 15 residues. V was pared by 3 bases and J by 7 bases, with 6 bases of the junction left unmatched. As DNA, the CDR3 is TGTGCCAGTAGTATCGGGGGGACAGGGGTGAATGAGCAGTTCTTC. Translating gives CASSIGGTGVNEQFF.

This clone was seen more than once but under ten times. The chain couples TRBV29-1 to TRBJ2-1; 8 positions match TRBD2. The CDR3 totals 17 residues. The junction had 12 bases not matched to a gene; V was cut back by 5 bases and J by 0 bases. CDR1 SQVTM and CDR2 ANQGSEA come from the germline V gene. The CDR3 protein is CSVFFQASGRSYNEQFF. In DNA form, the CDR3 reads TGCAGCGTTTTTTTCCAGGCTAGCGGGCGCTCCTACAATGAGCAGTTCTTC.